What follows describes a single T cell receptor (beta chain). Antigen: not known. The record originates from a study of cytomegalovirus exposure and HLA in healthy donors. Whole-study findings and limits: In terms of immune exposure information, only CMV serostatus was available. The study designated about 160 TCR beta chains cytomegalovirus-associated. Previous analysis showed most TCR beta V segments were productive about 90% or about 30% of the time. Sequencing likely generated an artifact that appeared as a cluster of highly shared sequence variants.

The ends were cut back, 5 bases at V and 3 bases at J, with 14 bases in the middle. Germline lookup yields CDR1 SNHLY and CDR2 FYNNEI. The CDR3 sequence is 15 residues long. The PCR contained 60 Vbeta and 13 Jbeta primers. TCRdb's copy holds only in-frame clones and misses some; the assay was immunoSEQ multiplex PCR. The repertoire holds about 87,000 clones, with about four fifths as singletons. This chain connects TRBV2 to TRBJ2-1; D possibly corresponds to TRBD2 (7 bases). Sequenced input: PBMCs. The sequence derives from a woman aged 40 to 55 in good health and CMV-seronegative. DNA of the CDR3: TGTGCCAGCAGTCCACAGGGAGGGGGCTACAATGAGCAGTTCTTC. Its protein product is CASSPQGGGYNEQFF.